The 15 T cell receptor beta chains given below trace back to one sample, sequenced in a study of T cell repertoires in cytomegalovirus infection (dated by TCRdb to between 2018 and 2021). The data were produced on an Illumina HiSeq 1500. Through fastp at Q25 and MiXCR, TCRdb rebuilt clones from the public reads, retaining in-frame beta chains. Merged by CDR3 protein, the rows form single entries marked with the most common genes and DNA. The sample table lists nearly 650,000 distinct CDR3 sequences, 24% of them with a count of one. The top ten hold 7.5% to 9% of the sample. Sequenced sample: CD8+ T cells from PBMCs. These receptors all stem from a human donor in good health (CMV status not recorded). Some clones in this sample may be carry-over from other donors' samples.

This clonotype was counted many times. The genes are TRBV29-1 and TRBJ1-1; D possibly corresponds to TRBD1 (5 bases). Germline V gene sequence: CDR1 SQVTM, CDR2 ANQGSEA. V was cut by 4 bases and J by 1 base, with 13 bases left in between. The CDR3 sequence is 14 residues long. The CDR3 region is CSVGPPGPNTEAFF. The CDR3 DNA sequence: TGCAGCGTTGGGCCCCCAGGGCCGAACACTGAAGCTTTCTTT.

At least ten counts were recorded for this clonotype. The gene calls are TRBV6-6 and TRBJ1-6; maybe TRBD1 (6 bases). Germline CDR1 and CDR2: MNHNY and SVGAGI (reference sequence). V lost 8 bases, J lost 0 bases, and 14 bases lay in between. CDR3 length equals 16 residues. CDR3 residues: CASAKGGGSYNSPLHF. CDR3 DNA: TGTGCCAGCGCAAAAGGGGGGGGCTCCTATAATTCACCCCTCCACTTT.

J is TRBJ2-1 and V is TRBV27; TRBD1 agrees at 9 bases. The CDR3 contains 15 residues. Germline V CDR1 and CDR2: MNHEY, SMNVEV (reference sequence). Trimming at V came to 6 bases and at J to 8 bases, leaving 11 bases not matched to a gene. The CDR3 region is CASSSRDRVGDEQFF. As DNA, the CDR3 is TGTGCCAGCAGCTCCCGGGACAGGGTGGGCGATGAGCAGTTCTTC.

This clonotype has more than one count but fewer than ten. This rearrangement joins TRBV7-6 to TRBJ1-1, with a tentative D call TRBD1 (6 bases). Trimming pared 5 bases from V and 6 bases from J, leaving 16 bases between. This CDR3 spans 14 amino acids. CDR1 is SGHVS and CDR2 is FNYEAQ in the germline V gene. CDR3 region: CASSNPMTGPEAFF. CDR3 sequence (DNA): TGTGCCAGCAGCAACCCCATGACAGGCCCTGAAGCTTTCTTT.

The V gene is TRBV6-5, the J gene TRBJ1-2; D is uncertain. CDR3 length: 15 residues. Germline CDR1 reads MNHEY; CDR2 reads SVGAGI. V lost 0 bases and J lost 1, with 9 bases in between. Written as DNA, the CDR3 is TGTGCCAGCAGTTACTCGAGGTTTCTTAACTATGGCTACACCTTC. Its translation is CASSYSRFLNYGYTF.

The rearrangement uses TRBV2 and TRBJ1-2; D uncertain. This CDR3 has 13 amino acids. CDR1 and CDR2 from the germline V gene are SNHLY and FYNNEI. V lost 8 bases, J lost 1 base, and 11 bases lay in between. CDR3 nucleotides: TGTGCCAGCCCGTCCAGCCGTAACTATGGCTACACCTTC. This sequence encodes CASPSSRNYGYTF.

The chain links TRBV10-3 to TRBJ2-2; D unclear. The germline CDR1 and CDR2 sequences are ENHRY and SYGVKD. Trimming left V 0 bases short and J 0 bases short, with 8 bases between. This CDR3 is built from 16 residues. The CDR3 coding sequence is TGTGCCATCAGTGAGTCGCGGCGGACGAACACCGGGGAGCTGTTTTTT. Protein product: CAISESRRTNTGELFF.

The sample holds a few counts of this clonotype. The chain joins TRBV28 to TRBJ2-1, with D possibly TRBD2 on 5 matching bases. V gave up 1 base and J gave up 5 bases, with 9 bases separating them. Germline CDR1 and CDR2: MDHEN and SYDVKM. The length of the CDR3 is 14 residues. The CDR3 protein is CASSLFGNDNEQFF. CDR3 DNA: TGTGCCAGCAGTTTATTCGGGAATGACAATGAGCAGTTCTTC.

This clonotype has ten or more counts. The chain has TRBV7-8 and TRBJ2-5; possible D gene TRBD1, 5 bases. Germline V gives CDR1 SGHVS, CDR2 FQNEAQ. V was clipped by 4 bases and J by 4 bases, with 16 bases between them. There are 15 residues in the CDR3. Here the CDR3 DNA reads TGTGCCAGCAGCTGGATGGGGCCTATCCTAGAGACCCAGTACTTC. It codes for CASSWMGPILETQYF.

The chain is built from TRBV2 and TRBJ1-2, with D perhaps TRBD1 (6 bases). This CDR3 region has 13 residues. The V and J ends lost 6 bases and 4 bases respectively, with 12 bases between them. The germline V gene has CDR1 SNHLY and CDR2 FYNNEI. Here the CDR3 DNA reads TGTGCCAGCAGCGGGGACACTGGCTATGGCTACACCTTC. This gives the protein CASSGDTGYGYTF.

This clonotype was observed many times. V and J are TRBV11-3 and TRBJ2-7; D is perhaps TRBD2 (5 bases). In germline, CDR1 is SGHNT, CDR2 YENEEA. V was trimmed by 4 bases and J by 1 base, leaving 11 bases between them. This CDR3 has 14 residues. This CDR3 is CASSSRGQSYEQYF. The CDR3 nucleotides read TGTGCCAGCAGCTCCCGAGGGCAGTCCTACGAGCAGTACTTC.

The V gene is TRBV5-1, the J gene TRBJ2-2, with D perhaps TRBD2 (5 bases). In germline, CDR1 is SGHRS, CDR2 YFSETQ. This CDR3 is built from 13 residues. Trimming pared 5 bases from V and 3 bases from J, leaving 8 bases between. The CDR3 protein is CASREGYTGELFF. The CDR3 DNA follows: TGCGCCAGCAGAGAGGGCTACACCGGGGAGCTGTTTTTT. Full variable domain (remainder filled in from reference TRBV5-1 and TRBJ2-2): KAGVTQTPRYLIKTRGQQVTLSCSPISGHRSVSWYQQTPGQGLQFLFEYFSETQRNKGNFPGRFSGRQFSNSRSEMNVSTLELGDSALYLCASREGYTGELFFGEGSRLTVL.

The rearrangement joins TRBV28 to TRBJ1-5; D unresolved. CDR1 and CDR2 from the germline V gene are MDHEN and SYDVKM. The CDR3 loop spans 15 amino acids. V shed 5 bases and J shed 9 bases, with 20 bases lying between them. CDR3 DNA sequence: TGTGCCAGCAGTGAAGTTCCCGACCTGGATCGGCCCCAGCATTTT. Its translation: CASSEVPDLDRPQHF. Drawing the rest from reference TRBV28 and TRBJ1-5, the complete variable domain is DVKVTQSSRYLVKRTGEKVFLECVQDMDHENMFWYRQDPGLGLRLIYFSYDVKMKEKGDIPEGYSVSREKKERFSLILESASTNQTSMYLCASSEVPDLDRPQHFGDGTRLSIL.

This clonotype was counted only a few times. V and J are TRBV7-9 and TRBJ2-7; TRBD1 is a possible D gene (5 bases). Germline CDR1 and CDR2: SEHNR and FQNEAQ (reference sequence). The CDR3 has 15 residues. Trimming shortened V by 6 bases and J by 3 bases, and 18 bases separated the two germline ends. CDR3 sequence: CASSLLQGKGYEQYF. The CDR3 nucleotides read TGTGCCAGCAGTCTCCTGCAGGGAAAGGGCTACGAGCAGTACTTC.

This clonotype was observed many times. This chain links TRBV7-9 with TRBJ2-3; tentative D call: TRBD1 (6 bases). CDR1 SEHNR and CDR2 FQNEAQ come from the germline V gene (reference sequence). Trimming shortened V by 5 bases and J by 4 bases, and 10 bases separated the two germline ends. The CDR3 totals 13 residues. CDR3 in DNA: TGTGCCAGCAGCCCGCGGACAGCAGATACGCAGTATTTT. This translates into CASSPRTADTQYF.